This is a list of T cell receptor beta chains from one sample in a study of cytomegalovirus exposure and HLA in healthy donors. Generated by immunoSEQ multiplex PCR, the TCRdb table keeps only in-frame clones and is missing some. The table has 130,000 or so clones, about 64% seen once. The sample comprised PBMCs. These receptors all stem from a woman between 40 and 50 years old in good health and CMV-seronegative. The CDR3 runs from the conserved cysteine through the conserved F or W. The D gene is left open where the match is weak. The listing skips clone size in some rows; elsewhere it reads once, few, many or a size class.

J: TRBJ2-2; V: TRBV5-1; size: many; D: NA; DNA: TGCGCCAGCAGCTTGGAAAGACTTAACACCGGGGAGCTGTTTTTT; CDR3: CASSLERLNTGELFF
J: TRBJ1-1; V: TRBV7-9; size: NA; D: NA; DNA: TGTGCCAGCAGCTCACAGGGGAACACTGAAGCTTTCTTT; CDR3: CASSSQGNTEAFF
J: TRBJ2-7; V: TRBV5-4; size: NA; D: TRBD1; DNA: TGTGCCAGCAGATACACAGGGGGCTCCCAAGGAAACGAGCAGTACTTC; CDR3: CASRYTGGSQGNEQYF
J: TRBJ1-2; V: TRBV27; size: NA; D: NA; DNA: TGTGCCAGCAGTTTATCCGACAGCTATGGCTACACCTTC; CDR3: CASSLSDSYGYTF
J: TRBJ2-5; V: TRBV6-6; size: NA; D: TRBD1; DNA: TGTGCCAGCACCAGACAGGGGAGCGAGACCCAGTACTTC; CDR3: CASTRQGSETQYF
J: TRBJ1-6; V: TRBV19; size: NA; D: TRBD1; DNA: TGTGCCAGTAGTATGCAAGGGGGCTCCGTGGGTTCACCCCTCCACTTT; CDR3: CASSMQGGSVGSPLHF
J: TRBJ1-1; V: TRBV2; size: NA; D: NA; DNA: TGTGCCAGCAGTGAAGTCGAGGGCGGGGGGACTTTCTTT; CDR3: CASSEVEGGGTFF
J: TRBJ2-1; V: TRBV2; size: NA; D: NA; DNA: TGTTCCGCGGACAGCGAGGGCAATGAGCAGTTCTTC; CDR3: CSADSEGNEQFF
J: TRBJ2-7; V: TRBV27; size: NA; D: NA; DNA: TGTGCCAGCAGTTTAAGAGGCTCCTACGAGCAGTACTTC; CDR3: CASSLRGSYEQYF
J: TRBJ2-1; V: TRBV7-2; size: NA; D: TRBD2; DNA: TGTGCCAGCACCCTATTAGGGGGCGGGGGGGCCGTCAATGAGCAGTTCTTC; CDR3: CASTLLGGGGAVNEQFF
J: TRBJ1-4; V: TRBV6-1; size: NA; D: TRBD1; DNA: TGTGCCAGCAGTGGTGAAGGACAGGCGCTTAATGAAAAACTGTTTTTT; CDR3: CASSGEGQALNEKLFF
J: TRBJ1-1; V: TRBV6-1; size: NA; D: TRBD1; DNA: TGTGCCAGCATGTTATACGGACAGGGGACTGAAGCTTTCTTT; CDR3: CASMLYGQGTEAFF
J: TRBJ2-3; V: TRBV7-3; size: NA; D: NA; DNA: TGTGCCAGCAGCTATCGGGACTCCTACACAGATACGCAGTATTTT; CDR3: CASSYRDSYTDTQYF
J: TRBJ2-5; V: TRBV18; size: NA; D: TRBD2; DNA: TGTGCCAGCTCACCGGGACTAGCGGAGACCCAGTACTTC; CDR3: CASSPGLAETQYF
J: TRBJ1-6; V: TRBV27; size: few; D: TRBD1; DNA: TGTGCCAGCAGTGGGGACAGATATAATTCACCCCTCCACTTT; CDR3: CASSGDRYNSPLHF
J: TRBJ1-6; V: TRBV6-6; size: NA; D: TRBD1; DNA: TGTGCCAGCAGGCCACAGGGGGCGCAGGGCTCACCCCTCCACTTT; CDR3: CASRPQGAQGSPLHF
J: TRBJ1-1; V: TRBV6-5; size: NA; D: NA; DNA: TGTGCCAGCAACCAGGGGTGGGGGAACACTGAAGCTTTCTTT; CDR3: CASNQGWGNTEAFF
J: TRBJ1-4; V: TRBV7-8; size: many; D: TRBD1; DNA: TGTGCCAGCAGTCGAAATAACAGGGGGCTGACTAATGAAAAACTGTTTTTT; CDR3: CASSRNNRGLTNEKLFF
J: TRBJ2-1; V: TRBV7-6; size: NA; D: TRBD2; DNA: TGTGCCAGCAGCTTAGCGGGACTAGCGGAGTACAATGAGCAGTTCTTC; CDR3: CASSLAGLAEYNEQFF
J: TRBJ2-3; V: TRBV9; size: NA; D: TRBD2; DNA: TGTGCCAGCAGCGTACCCCTAGCGGGTGGCACAGATACGCAGTATTTT; CDR3: CASSVPLAGGTDTQYF
J: TRBJ1-6; V: TRBV4-1; size: NA; D: TRBD1; DNA: TGCGCCAGCAGCCGGGACAGCAGGGCCTATAATTCACCCCTCCACTTT; CDR3: CASSRDSRAYNSPLHF
J: TRBJ1-5; V: TRBV18; size: few; D: NA; DNA: TGTGCCAGCTCATTACAGGGCGCACAGCCCCAGCATTTT; CDR3: CASSLQGAQPQHF
J: TRBJ2-7; V: TRBV5-5; size: NA; D: TRBD1; DNA: TGTGCCAGCAGCCCTCGGGACAGCTCCTACGAGCAGTACTTC; CDR3: CASSPRDSSYEQYF
J: TRBJ2-7; V: TRBV5-1; size: NA; D: NA; DNA: TGCGCCAGCAGCTTGGAGCCCAAGTCCTACGAGCAGTACTTC; CDR3: CASSLEPKSYEQYF
J: TRBJ1-1; V: TRBV29-1; size: few; D: TRBD1; DNA: TGCAGCGCTGGGGGGACAGGGGGGCGCGGGAACACTGAAGCTTTCTTT; CDR3: CSAGGTGGRGNTEAFF
J: TRBJ1-2; V: TRBV6-6; size: NA; D: NA; DNA: TGTGCCAGCGGGGAGGGAAAGAACTATGGCTACACCTTC; CDR3: CASGEGKNYGYTF
J: TRBJ1-2; V: TRBV6-5; size: NA; D: TRBD1; DNA: TGTGCCAGCAGTTACTCTGGACAGGAGGCCTATGGCTACACCTTC; CDR3: CASSYSGQEAYGYTF